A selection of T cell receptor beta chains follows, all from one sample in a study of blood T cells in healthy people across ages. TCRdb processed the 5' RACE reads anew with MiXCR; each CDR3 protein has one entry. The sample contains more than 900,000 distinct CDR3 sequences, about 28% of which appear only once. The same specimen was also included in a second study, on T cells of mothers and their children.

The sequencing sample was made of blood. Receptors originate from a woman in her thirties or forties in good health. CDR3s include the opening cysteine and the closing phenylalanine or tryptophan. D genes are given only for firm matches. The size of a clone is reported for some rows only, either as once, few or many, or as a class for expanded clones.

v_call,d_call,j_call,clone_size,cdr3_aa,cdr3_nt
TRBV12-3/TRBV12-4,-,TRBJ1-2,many,CASSFFIDSGYTF,TGTGCCAGCAGTTTTTTTATAGACTCTGGCTACACCTTC
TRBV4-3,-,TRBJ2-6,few,CASSRDSNRGANVLTF,TGCGCCAGCAGCCGTGATTCTAACCGGGGGGCCAACGTCCTGACTTTC
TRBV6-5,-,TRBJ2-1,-,CASSLKAGLDEQFF,TGTGCCAGCAGTTTAAAGGCAGGGCTCGATGAGCAGTTCTTC
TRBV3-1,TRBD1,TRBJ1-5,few,CASSQTQGVQHF,TGTGCCAGCAGCCAAACACAGGGGGTCCAGCATTTT
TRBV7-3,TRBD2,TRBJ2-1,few,CASSFGLEYNEQFF,TGTGCCAGCAGCTTCGGACTAGAATACAATGAGCAGTTCTTC
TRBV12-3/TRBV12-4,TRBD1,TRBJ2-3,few,CASSLGGTATDTQYF,TGTGCCAGCAGTTTAGGGGGGACAGCCACAGATACGCAGTATTTT
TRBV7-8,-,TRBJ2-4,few,CASSSTGIKNIQYF,TGTGCCAGCAGTTCAACAGGAATCAAAAACATTCAGTACTTC
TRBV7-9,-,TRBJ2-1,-,CASHYPTDTLALEQFF,TGTGCCAGCCATTATCCTACAGACACCCTCGCTCTTGAGCAGTTCTTC
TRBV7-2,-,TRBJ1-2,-,CASSRFRERVSYGYTF,TGTGCCAGCAGCCGGTTCAGGGAAAGGGTTTCGTATGGCTACACCTTC
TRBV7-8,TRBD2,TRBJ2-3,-,CASSLRTSPTDTQYF,TGTGCCAGCAGCTTAAGGACTAGCCCCACAGATACGCAGTATTTT
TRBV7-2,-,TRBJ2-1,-,CASSLGYHNEQFF,TGTGCCAGCAGCTTGGGATACCACAATGAGCAGTTCTTC
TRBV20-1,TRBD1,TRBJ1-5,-,CSARPRQGSSNQLQHF,TGCAGTGCTAGACCCCGACAGGGTTCGAGCAATCAGCTCCAGCATTTT
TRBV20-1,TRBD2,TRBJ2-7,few,CSAISGGDGYEQYF,TGCAGTGCTATTTCCGGGGGGGATGGGTACGAGCAGTACTTC
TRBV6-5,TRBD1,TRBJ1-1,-,CASSYSTQGISRANTEAFF,TGTGCCAGCAGTTACTCGACACAGGGGATTTCCAGGGCGAACACTGAAGCTTTCTTT
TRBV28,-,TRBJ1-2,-,CASSDYREGYTF,TGTGCCAGCAGTGACTACAGGGAAGGCTACACCTTC
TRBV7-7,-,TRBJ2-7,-,CASSLTGFSYEQYF,TGTGCTAGCAGCCTTACAGGGTTCAGCTACGAGCAGTACTTC
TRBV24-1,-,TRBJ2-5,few,CATSEAGTPAGETQYF,TGTGCCACCAGTGAGGCCGGGACCCCAGCGGGAGAGACCCAGTACTTC
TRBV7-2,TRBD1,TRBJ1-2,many,CASSLTPGTGYGYTF,TGTGCCAGCAGCTTAACACCGGGGACAGGGTATGGCTACACCTTC
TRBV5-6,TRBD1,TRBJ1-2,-,CASSWDPGGFGGYTF,TGTGCCAGCAGCTGGGACCCAGGGGGCTTCGGTGGCTACACCTTC
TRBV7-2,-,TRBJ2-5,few,CANSRGFAETQYF,TGTGCCAATAGCCGAGGGTTTGCGGAGACCCAGTACTTC
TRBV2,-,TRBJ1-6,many,CASSVPNSPLHF,TGTGCCAGCAGTGTGCCGAATTCACCCCTCCACTTT
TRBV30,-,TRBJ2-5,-,CAWSRGLQTLYF,TGTGCCTGGAGTAGAGGACTTCAGACCCTGTACTTC
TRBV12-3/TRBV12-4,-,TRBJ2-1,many,CASSLRSMEQFF,TGTGCCAGCAGTTTAAGGTCGATGGAGCAGTTCTTC
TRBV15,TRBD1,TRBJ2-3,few,CATSRDRPGQTSTDTQYF,TGTGCCACCAGCAGAGATCGGCCGGGACAGACTAGCACAGATACGCAGTATTTT
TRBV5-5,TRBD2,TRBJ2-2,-,CVSSLDWVRGRSNTGELFF,TGTGTCAGCAGCTTGGATTGGGTGCGGGGGAGATCGAACACCGGGGAGCTGTTTTTT
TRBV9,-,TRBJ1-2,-,CASSAGTRPDYGYTF,TGTGCCAGCAGCGCAGGGACACGGCCTGACTATGGCTACACCTTC
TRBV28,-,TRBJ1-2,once,CAGSLRPESGYTF,TGTGCCGGCAGTTTACGCCCGGAGAGTGGCTACACCTTC
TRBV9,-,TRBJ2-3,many,CASSRGGASTDTQYF,TGTGCCAGCAGCCGCGGCGGTGCTAGCACAGATACGCAGTATTTT
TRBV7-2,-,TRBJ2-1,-,CASSFGQLGYRNEQFF,TGTGCCAGCAGCTTCGGACAGCTGGGGTATCGCAATGAGCAGTTCTTC
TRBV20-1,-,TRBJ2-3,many,CSARDGAGGGDTQYF,TGCAGTGCTAGAGATGGGGCGGGTGGGGGAGATACGCAGTATTTT
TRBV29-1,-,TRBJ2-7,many,CSVALQGGYEQYF,TGCAGCGTTGCCTTACAGGGAGGCTACGAGCAGTACTTC
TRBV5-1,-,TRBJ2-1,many,CASSSRQNNEQFF,TGCGCCAGCAGCTCCCGACAGAACAATGAGCAGTTCTTC
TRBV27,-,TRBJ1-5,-,CASREAGNGPQHF,TGTGCCAGCAGGGAGGCCGGTAACGGGCCCCAGCATTTT
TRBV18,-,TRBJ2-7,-,CASSRSGPEPYEQYF,TGTGCCAGCTCAAGGTCCGGGCCTGAACCCTACGAGCAGTACTTC
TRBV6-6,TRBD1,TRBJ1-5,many,CASSLDGTGSQPQHF,TGTGCCAGCAGTCTAGACGGGACAGGGAGTCAGCCCCAGCATTTT
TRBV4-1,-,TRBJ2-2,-,CASSQEGQTNTGELFF,TGCGCCAGCAGCCAAGAGGGCCAGACAAACACCGGGGAGCTGTTTTTT
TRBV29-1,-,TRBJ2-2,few,CSGALGAGNTGELFF,TGCAGCGGGGCGCTGGGCGCGGGGAACACCGGGGAGCTGTTTTTT
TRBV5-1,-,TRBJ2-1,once,CASSLDKSNEQFF,TGCGCCAGCAGCTTAGACAAATCCAATGAGCAGTTCTTC
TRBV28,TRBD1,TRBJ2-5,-,CASSLGTGGSETQYF,TGTGCCAGCAGCCTTGGGACAGGGGGCAGCGAGACCCAGTACTTC
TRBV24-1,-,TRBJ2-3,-,CATSDLVLGGGGSSTDTQYF,TGTGCCACCAGTGATTTGGTCTTGGGGGGCGGTGGCTCTAGCACAGATACGCAGTATTTT
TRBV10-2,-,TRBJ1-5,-,CASSDRNYSNQPQHF,TGCGCCAGCAGTGACAGGAATTATAGCAATCAGCCCCAGCATTTT
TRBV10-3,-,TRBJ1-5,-,CAISDDSNRPQHF,TGTGCCATCTCAGATGATAGCAATCGGCCCCAGCATTTT
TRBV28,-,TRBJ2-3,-,CASSLSGSDTQYF,TGTGCCAGCAGTTTATCGGGGTCAGATACGCAGTATTTT
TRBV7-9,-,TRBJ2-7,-,CASSDPGHETTYEQYF,TGTGCCAGCAGTGACCCGGGACACGAAACCACCTACGAGCAGTACTTC
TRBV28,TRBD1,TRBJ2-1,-,CASSQGPGGAGGEQFF,TGTGCCAGCAGTCAAGGTCCAGGGGGCGCTGGGGGTGAGCAGTTCTTC
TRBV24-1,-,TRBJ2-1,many,CATSDPGLGTYNEQFF,TGTGCCACCAGTGACCCCGGACTGGGAACCTACAATGAGCAGTTCTTC
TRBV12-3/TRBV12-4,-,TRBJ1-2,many,CASSLRRGDGYTF,TGTGCCAGCAGTTTGAGAAGGGGCGATGGCTACACCTTC
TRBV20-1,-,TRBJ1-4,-,CSARDSAGGGKLFF,TGCAGTGCTAGGGACAGTGCAGGAGGGGGAAAACTGTTTTTT
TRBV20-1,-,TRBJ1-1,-,CSARRASTEAFF,TGCAGTGCTAGGCGGGCGAGTACTGAAGCTTTCTTT
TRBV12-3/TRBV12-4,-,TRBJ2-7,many,CASSLGSAREQYF,TGTGCCAGCAGTTTAGGATCTGCTCGCGAGCAGTACTTC
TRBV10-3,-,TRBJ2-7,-,CAIKLSSVSWGLGEQYF,TGTGCCATCAAATTATCCAGCGTGTCGTGGGGGCTCGGTGAGCAGTACTTC
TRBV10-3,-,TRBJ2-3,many,CAISESRGSTDTQYF,TGTGCCATCAGTGAGTCTAGGGGAAGCACAGATACGCAGTATTTT
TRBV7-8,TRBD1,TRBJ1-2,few,CASSLATDRALGYTF,TGTGCCAGCAGCTTAGCTACGGACAGGGCCCTGGGCTACACCTTC
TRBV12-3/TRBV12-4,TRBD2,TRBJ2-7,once,CASTKPGLDTEQYF,TGTGCCAGCACCAAACCGGGACTAGACACCGAGCAGTACTTC
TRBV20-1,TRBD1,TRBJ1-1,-,CSARVEGALNTEAFF,TGCAGTGCTAGGGTCGAGGGGGCCCTGAACACTGAAGCTTTCTTT
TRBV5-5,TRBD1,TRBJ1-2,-,CASSMRQGANYGYTF,TGTGCCAGCAGCATGCGACAGGGAGCTAACTATGGCTACACCTTC
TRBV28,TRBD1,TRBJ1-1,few,CASSLGQGFRTEAFF,TGTGCCAGCAGTCTAGGACAGGGGTTTAGGACTGAAGCTTTCTTT
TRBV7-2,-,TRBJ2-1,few,CASRGPGMNEQFF,TGTGCCAGCAGGGGCCCGGGCATGAATGAGCAGTTCTTC
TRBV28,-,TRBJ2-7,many,CASSPTTVNEQYF,TGTGCCAGCAGTCCTACGACGGTGAATGAGCAGTACTTC
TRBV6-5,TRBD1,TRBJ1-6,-,CASSYTGQGESPLHF,TGTGCCAGCAGTTACACTGGACAGGGGGAGTCACCCCTCCACTTT